Described below is a single T cell receptor beta chain sequence and its context. Germline CDR1 is MNHEY and CDR2 is SVGEGT. This CDR3 is 15 amino acids long. This entry comes from a study of monozygotic twins with inflammatory bowel disease. TCRdb reworked the 5' RACE reads into one entry per CDR3 protein, no DNA. This table holds about 300,000 distinct CDR3 sequences. This chain connects TRBV6-2 or TRBV6-3 to TRBJ1-5; TCRdb proposes TRBD1, but this gene call is untestable without DNA. The origin of this receptor is a human donor with ulcerative colitis or Crohn's disease, or a healthy co-twin of an affected twin (not recorded which). Sample: blood. The CDR3 reads CASRVGRGAGQPQHF.